This T cell receptor (beta chain) was observed in a study of shared T cell receptors in the human thymus. This table comes from immunoSEQ multiplex PCR, and its TCRdb copy is limited to in-frame clones, with some not included. The sample records some 640,000 clones, more than 75% being singletons. The V end was cut by 5 bases, the J end by 4 bases, with 9 bases between. The germline V gene encodes CDR1 LNHNV and CDR2 YYDKDF (reference sequence). The CDR3 is 13 amino acids. The same data also went into a second study, on human thymus T cells.

The chain has TRBV15 and TRBJ2-1; D remains ambiguous. This receptor was identified in a boy less than two years old with a congenital heart defect. Sequencing was done on a sample of thymocytes. CDR3 sequence reads: CATSLEWYNEQFF. CDR3 coding DNA: TGTGCCACCAGCCTCGAGTGGTACAATGAGCAGTTCTTC.